These 7 T cell receptor beta chains originate from one sample sequenced in a study of cytomegalovirus exposure and HLA in healthy donors. The study ran its PCR with 60 Vbeta and 13 Jbeta primers. Sequenced by immunoSEQ multiplex PCR; TCRdb stores in-frame clones only, minus some. The sample consists of under 150,000 clones, approximately 9% of them appearing once. The sample taken for sequencing was PBMCs. Receptors were obtained from a woman between 35 and 50 years old in good health and CMV-seropositive.

This clone was detected many times. This chain uses TRBV7-9 with TRBJ2-2; 7 bases are shared with TRBD1. CDR1 SEHNR and CDR2 FQNEAQ come from the germline V gene (reference sequence). Unmatched junction bases numbered 9, after V lost 5 bases and J lost 6 bases. CDR3 length: 15 residues. CDR3 sequence: CASSRSTGAAGELFF. CDR3 DNA: TGTGCCAGCAGCCGATCCACAGGGGCGGCCGGGGAGCTGTTTTTT.

In its sample, this clone was seen a few times. This chain links TRBV7-2 with TRBJ1-2; D remains ambiguous. Looked up from germline, CDR1 is SGHTA and CDR2 is FQGNSA. With 1 base removed from V and 1 base from J, the gap between germline ends came to 4 bases. The CDR3 runs 13 residues. CDR3 sequence reads: CASSLVSNYGYTF. DNA for the CDR3: TGTGCCAGCAGCTTAGTTAGTAACTATGGCTACACCTTC.

V gene TRBV19 combines with J gene TRBJ1-2; 7 nucleotides match TRBD1. Germline V gene lookup returns CDR1 LNHDA and CDR2 SQIVND (reference sequence). This CDR3 comprises 13 residues. Unmatched junction bases numbered 7, after V lost 6 bases and J lost 6 bases. Here the CDR3 reads CASSILQGDGYTF. DNA for the CDR3: TGTGCCAGTAGCATCCTGCAGGGGGATGGCTACACCTTC.

The rearrangement joins TRBV4-3 to TRBJ2-2; unclear D gene. Germline assignment: CDR1 LGHNA and CDR2 YSLEER. This CDR3 is 15 amino acids long. V was clipped by 0 bases and J by 7 bases, with 12 bases between them. The CDR3 sequence: CASSQDLGPFGELFF. The DNA of the CDR3 is TGCGCCAGCAGCCAAGATCTAGGTCCATTCGGGGAGCTGTTTTTT.

This clone was observed a few times. The chain employs TRBV7-6 and TRBJ2-3, with 10 bases that match TRBD2. Per the germline V gene, CDR1 is SGHVS and CDR2 is FNYEAQ. The CDR3 is made up of 16 amino acids. V shed 5 bases, J shed 1 base, and the junction held 6 bases outside the gene matches. The CDR3 spells CASSPGLAGGTDTQYF. The CDR3 bases are TGTGCCAGCAGCCCGGGGCTAGCGGGGGGCACAGATACGCAGTATTTT. Drawing the rest from reference TRBV7-6 and TRBJ2-3, the complete variable domain is GAGVSQSPRYKVTKRGQDVALRCDPISGHVSLYWYRQALGQGPEFLTYFNYEAQQDKSGLPNDRFSAERPEGSISTLTIQRTEQRDSAMYRCASSPGLAGGTDTQYFGPGTRLTVL.

This clone was counted only a few times. The J gene is TRBJ1-1, the V gene TRBV2, with no clear D. Looked up from germline, CDR1 is SNHLY and CDR2 is FYNNEI. The V gene lost 3 bases and the J gene lost 1 base, with 6 bases spanning the gap. The CDR3 is 13 residues long. The CDR3 sequence is CASSEEGNTEAFF. The CDR3 coding sequence is TGTGCCAGCAGTGAGGAGGGGAACACTGAAGCTTTCTTT.

The table lists this clone with a few counts. The chain couples TRBV9 to TRBJ2-2; 11 bases are shared with TRBD2. J lost 2 bases, V lost 2 bases, and 5 bases had no gene match. Germline assignment: CDR1 SGDLS and CDR2 YYNGEE. This CDR3 contains 17 residues. For the CDR3, the DNA is TGTGCCAGCAGCGTTAGCCTAGCGGGGGGTAACACCGGGGAGCTGTTTTTT. This gives the protein CASSVSLAGGNTGELFF.